This T cell receptor beta chain was sequenced for a study of CD8 T cells in ankylosing spondylitis. Study-level results: It appeared that ankylosing spondylitis blood was characterized by a TCR beta motif of eight highly homologous variants.

V lost 3 bases and J lost 1, with 8 bases in between. Germline V gives CDR1 SGHAT, CDR2 FQNNGV. The CDR3 runs to 14 residues. TCRdb recomputed calls from the 5' RACE reads with MiXCR, one row per CDR3 protein. The data show fewer than 500,000 distinct CDR3 sequences, with 25% to 30% seen just once and under 0.9% held by the top ten. Turning to this clonotype: Its target is unknown.

V gene TRBV11-2 combines with J gene TRBJ2-3; D unclear. The receptor was isolated from a male donor with ankylosing spondylitis. Sequences were obtained from blood, either unsorted or a sorted T cell fraction (not recorded which). The CDR3 sequence: CASSFGRGTDTQYF. DNA of the CDR3: TGTGCCAGCAGCTTCGGACGGGGCACAGATACGCAGTATTTT.